This TCR beta chain appears in the sequencing data of a study of CD8 T cells in ankylosing spondylitis. Broader study findings: Disease-associated clonotypes exhibited CD8+ identity and were relatively infrequent in peripheral blood. Significant enrichment of disease-linked clones was reported in matched ankylosing spondylitis synovial fluid. In synovial fluid and blood from reactive arthritis, some motif variants were previously reported.

As concerns this clonotype: Antigen unknown.

The CDR3 spans 15 residues. Trimming took 5 bases from V and 5 from J; bases not matched to a gene: 8. In germline, CDR1 is SGHTA, CDR2 FQGNSA. The authors made TCR beta libraries by quantitative 5'-RACE with molecular barcodes. Each CDR3 protein is one row after TCRdb ran MiXCR on the 5' RACE reads. The sample gives about 150,000 distinct CDR3 sequences, roughly 31% of which show up once; approximately 6% is in the top ten. Input material: synovial fluid, either unsorted or a sorted T cell fraction (not recorded which). The chain employs TRBV7-2 and TRBJ2-7, with 11 positions matching TRBD2. This TCR was sampled from a male donor with ankylosing spondylitis. Here the CDR3 DNA reads TGTGCCAGCAGCCCCCGGGCTAGCGGGAGGAACGAGCAGTACTTC. Translated: CASSPRASGRNEQYF. Based on the CDR3 plus reference TRBV7-2 and TRBJ2-7, the full variable domain is GAGVSQSPSNKVTEKGKDVELRCDPISGHTALYWYRQSLGQGLEFLIYFQGNSAPDKSGLPSDRFSAERTGGSVSTLTIQRTQQEDSAVYLCASSPRASGRNEQYFGPGTRLTVT.